The 10 T cell receptor beta chains in this list originate from one sample, sequenced in a study of CD8 T cells in ankylosing spondylitis. TCRdb used MiXCR to reprocess the 5' RACE reads, holding one entry per CDR3 protein. The data show 250,000 to 350,000 distinct CDR3 sequences, with around 20% seen just once and 7.8% held by the top ten. Sequencing was performed on blood, either unsorted or a sorted T cell fraction (not recorded which). Receptors originate from a male donor with ankylosing spondylitis or in good health (not recorded which).

The rearrangement uses TRBV24-1 and TRBJ2-5; 8 bases line up with TRBD1. The ends lost 10 bases at V and 0 bases at J; junction bases unmatched: 9. The CDR3 contains 15 residues. Germline CDR1 and CDR2: KGHDR and SFDVKD. CDR3 sequence (DNA): TGTGCCACGGGGGGCGGGACAGGCCACCAAGAGACCCAGTACTTC. Amino acid sequence: CATGGGTGHQETQYF.

Ten or more counts support this clonotype. This sequence joins TRBV20-1 and TRBJ2-3, with 13 bases aligning to TRBD2. CDR3 size: 17 residues. The germline CDR1 and CDR2 sequences are DFQATT and SNEGSKA (reference sequence). After removal of 3 bases from V and 6 bases from J, the junction contained 12 bases not matched to a gene. For the CDR3, the DNA is TGCAGTGCTAGCACCGGGACTAGCGGGATGGGCATGGATACGCAGTATTTT. Translating it yields CSASTGTSGMGMDTQYF.

This chain uses TRBV4-1 with TRBJ2-2; TRBD2 agrees at 12 bases. The CDR3 totals 18 residues. Germline CDR1 and CDR2: MGHRA and YSYEKL. V was pared by 4 bases and J by 5 bases, with 11 bases of the junction left unmatched. CDR3 region: CASSLTSGRSVRTGELFF. CDR3 nucleotides: TGCGCCAGCAGCCTTACTAGCGGGAGGAGCGTAAGGACCGGGGAGCTGTTTTTT.

There are many counts of this clonotype. The chain combines TRBV6-5 with TRBJ1-1; no clear D. From germline, CDR1 is MNHEY and CDR2 SVGAGI. CDR3 length: 13 residues. Trimming shortened V by 4 bases and J by 4 bases, and 10 bases separated the two germline ends. CDR3 DNA: TGTGCCAGCAGTTGGAGGGAGGGCACTGAAGCTTTCTTT. Amino acids: CASSWREGTEAFF.

This clonotype was picked up one time. The V call is TRBV20-1, the J call TRBJ2-1; D may be TRBD1 (6 bases). V was trimmed by 6 bases and J by 8 bases, leaving 20 bases between them. Germline assignment: CDR1 DFQATT and CDR2 SNEGSKA (reference sequence). The CDR3 has 14 amino acids. The CDR3 loop is CSASGTLRIYEQFF. CDR3 DNA: TGCAGTGCCTCCGGGACACTACGAATTTATGAGCAGTTCTTC.

This chain connects TRBV19 to TRBJ1-1; D is perhaps TRBD1 (5 bases). Germline CDR1 LNHDA, CDR2 SQIVND (reference sequence). Trimming took 4 bases from V and 7 from J, leaving 10 bases between them. The CDR3 runs 12 residues. The CDR3 here is CASSKRQGEAFF. CDR3 coding DNA: TGTGCCAGTAGTAAACGCCAGGGTGAAGCTTTCTTT.

About this clonotype itself: One junction end does not reproduce the germline sequence, and a read error may be involved. The chain joins TRBV6-1 to TRBJ2-5; D gene unclear. CDR3 length equals 11 residues. Germline V gene sequence: CDR1 MNHNS, CDR2 SASEGT. The CDR3 spells CASSESSPIQF. CDR3 bases: TGTGCCAGCAGTGAAAGTAGCCCAATACAGTTC.

The chain employs TRBV24-1 and TRBJ2-1; 10 bases are shared with TRBD2. V dropped 0 bases and J dropped 2; count of bases not matched to a gene: 6. The germline CDR1 and CDR2 sequences are KGHDR and SFDVKD. The CDR3 runs to 18 residues. The CDR3 loop reads CATSDLPASGSAYNEQFF. The CDR3 bases are TGTGCCACCAGTGATTTGCCGGCTAGCGGGAGCGCCTACAATGAGCAGTTCTTC.

The V and J genes are TRBV7-3 and TRBJ2-3; no definite D call. The ends were cut back, 2 bases at V and 5 bases at J, with 14 bases in the middle. The CDR3 consists of 15 residues. Germline-derived CDR1 and CDR2 are SGHTA and FQGTGA. The CDR3 protein is CASSLGYSLGDTQYF. The CDR3 nucleotides read TGTGCCAGCAGCTTAGGGTACTCACTTGGAGATACGCAGTATTTT.

This clonotype was detected only a few times. This sequence joins TRBV12-3 or TRBV12-4 and TRBJ2-5; the D is unclear. The CDR3 length is 11 residues. V gave up 8 bases and J gave up 0 bases, with 4 bases separating them. CDR3 coding DNA: TGTGCCAGCGGCTACCAAGAGACCCAGTACTTC. Residues: CASGYQETQYF.